Below, 19 T cell receptor beta chains from the same sample are listed, as sequenced in a study of blood T cell repertoires in COVID-19. The protocol was immunoSEQ multiplex PCR, while the TCRdb copy is restricted to in-frame clones and leaves out a portion. The data show tens of thousands of clones, roughly 88% seen once. Sequenced input: peripheral blood. These receptors were obtained from a human donor in a cohort sampled during active COVID-19.

The chain has TRBV28 and TRBJ2-4, with D maybe TRBD2 (6 bases). The CDR3 contains 16 residues. CDR1 and CDR2 from the germline V gene are MDHEN and SYDVKM. Trimming removed 4 bases from V and 1 base from J, with 14 bases in between. The chain's CDR3 is CASSYVSGGAKNIQYF. Here the CDR3 DNA reads TGTGCCAGCAGTTACGTATCTGGGGGGGCCAAAAACATTCAGTACTTC.

The V call is TRBV28, the J call TRBJ1-2; 10 positions agree with TRBD1. Germline V lookup: CDR1 MDHEN, CDR2 SYDVKM. The V segment lost 3 bases and the J segment 5 bases; nucleotides outside the gene matches: 12. This CDR3 has 17 residues. The chain's CDR3 is CASSLPGQGLLRYGYTF. Written as DNA, the CDR3 is TGTGCCAGCAGTTTGCCGGGACAGGGGCTCCTTAGATATGGCTACACCTTC.

The chain carries TRBV7-2 and TRBJ2-2; 7 nucleotides align to TRBD2. Germline V gene sequence: CDR1 SGHTA, CDR2 FQGNSA. CDR3 length: 12 residues. V gave up 5 bases and J gave up 7 bases; unmatched junction bases: 1. The CDR3 loop reads CASSGGGGELFF. CDR3 coding DNA: TGTGCCAGCAGCGGGGGGGGCGGGGAGCTGTTTTTT. The full variable domain, in which reference TRBV7-2 and TRBJ2-2 provide the parts outside the CDR3, is GAGVSQSPSNKVTEKGKDVELRCDPISGHTALYWYRQSLGQGLEFLIYFQGNSAPDKSGLPSDRFSAERTGGSVSTLTIQRTQQEDSAVYLCASSGGGGELFFGEGSRLTVL.

This sequence joins TRBV20-1 and TRBJ2-7; unclear D gene. The germline gives CDR1 DFQATT, CDR2 SNEGSKA (reference sequence). The CDR3 is 11 amino acids. V was clipped by 1 base and J by 6 bases, with 7 bases between them. This CDR3 reads CSARGQFEQYF. CDR3 sequence (DNA): TGCAGTGCTAGAGGACAATTCGAGCAGTACTTC.

The chain couples TRBV18 to TRBJ2-6; the D gene is possibly TRBD1 (5 bases). Germline loops: CDR1 KGHSH, CDR2 LQKENI. The CDR3 sequence is 15 residues long. V was clipped by 6 bases and J by 0 bases, with 9 bases between them. The CDR3 spells CASSPDISGANVLTF. The DNA for the CDR3 is TGTGCCAGCTCCCCGGACATCTCTGGGGCCAACGTCCTGACTTTC.

This chain links TRBV18 with TRBJ1-1; no clear D gene. The CDR3 covers 14 residues. The V and J ends lost 1 base and 1 base respectively, with 7 bases between them. Germline loops: CDR1 KGHSH, CDR2 LQKENI. CDR3 nucleotides: TGTGCCAGCTCACCACAGAGGGAGAACACTGAAGCTTTCTTT. Protein: CASSPQRENTEAFF.

As to this clone: Other nucleotide sequences in the sample specify the same CDR3. The V gene is TRBV7-2, the J gene TRBJ1-5, with 8 bases lining up with TRBD1. This CDR3 is built from 14 residues. The germline V gene encodes CDR1 SGHTA and CDR2 FQGNSA. V lost 2 bases to trimming and J lost 4 bases; unmatched junction nucleotides: 1. CDR3 amino acids: CASSLNRGNQPQHF. The CDR3 DNA is TGTGCCAGCAGCTTAAACAGGGGGAATCAGCCCCAGCATTTT.

Only a few counts were recorded for this clone. The chain links TRBV2 to TRBJ2-7; the D is unclear. This CDR3 is built from 11 residues. Germline CDR1 and CDR2: SNHLY and FYNNEI. With 8 bases removed from V and 2 bases from J, the gap between germline ends came to 7 bases. The CDR3 DNA reads as TGTGCCAGCTCTAAACCCTACGAGCAGTACTTC. Encoded protein: CASSKPYEQYF.

V and J are TRBV30 and TRBJ2-5; TRBD2 is a possible D gene (6 bases). This CDR3 is built from 14 residues. V was shortened by 3 bases and J by 5 bases, with 16 bases between the two germline ends. Per the germline V gene, CDR1 is GTSNPN and CDR2 is SVGIG (reference sequence). The CDR3 sequence: CAWSQGRGAETQYF. The CDR3, as DNA: TGTGCCTGGAGCCAAGGGCGGGGAGCGGAGACCCAGTACTTC.

The J gene is TRBJ2-2, the V gene TRBV19; 8 bases agree with TRBD1. This CDR3 contains 14 residues. CDR1 and CDR2 (germline): LNHDA, SQIVND (reference sequence). With 8 bases clipped from V and 5 bases from J, the junction kept 7 bases outside the gene matches. The CDR3 nucleotides are TGTGCCAGTCGACAGGGGACGTTAACCGGGGAGCTGTTTTTT. It is translated as CASRQGTLTGELFF.

A remark on this clone: At one boundary the junction diverges from the germline segment, which might be a read error. This chain connects TRBV7-7 to TRBJ2-3; 7 bases are a match to TRBD1. Per the germline V gene, CDR1 is SSHAT and CDR2 is FNYEAQ (reference sequence). There are 15 residues in the CDR3. As DNA, the CDR3 is TGTGCTAGCAGCCCAGGGACAGCACCAGGGGATACGCAGTATTTT. Its translation is CASSPGTAPGDTQYF.

The rearrangement links TRBV28 to TRBJ2-3; D is undetermined. V was cut by 4 bases and J by 2 bases, with 10 bases left in between. This CDR3 contains 14 residues. From germline, CDR1 is MDHEN and CDR2 SYDVKM. The CDR3 nucleotides are TGTGCCAGCAGTTCCGGGTCGTTCACAGATACGCAGTATTTT. Protein product: CASSSGSFTDTQYF.

V and J are TRBV2 and TRBJ1-5, with TRBD1 as a possible D gene (5 bases). V lost 7 bases to trimming and J lost 0 bases, with 16 bases between them. The CDR3 loop spans 16 amino acids. CDR1 and CDR2 (germline): SNHLY, FYNNEI. The CDR3 is CASNFQGIGSNQPQHF. Here the CDR3 DNA reads TGTGCCAGCAATTTCCAGGGAATAGGTAGCAATCAGCCCCAGCATTTT.

This clone was counted a few times. The J gene is TRBJ2-4, the V gene TRBV24-1; 8 nucleotides agree with TRBD1. The germline CDR1 and CDR2 sequences are KGHDR and SFDVKD. Unmatched junction bases numbered 10, after V lost 9 bases and J lost 10 bases. This CDR3 comprises 13 residues. The CDR3 coding sequence is TGTGCCACCGAGGACAGGGAGAGGCCTATTCAGTACTTC. It specifies CATEDRERPIQYF.

The chain couples TRBV7-9 to TRBJ2-3; unclear D gene. Per the germline V gene, CDR1 is SEHNR and CDR2 is FQNEAQ (reference sequence). The V and J ends lost 1 base and 0 bases respectively, with 8 bases between them. The CDR3 extends over 15 amino acids. CDR3 sequence (DNA): TGTGCCAGCAGCTTAGGGCCCGCTAGCACAGATACGCAGTATTTT. Its translation: CASSLGPASTDTQYF.

This chain joins TRBV6-2 or TRBV6-3 and TRBJ1-1; D is undetermined. Trimming left V 2 bases short and J 1 base short, with 11 bases between. This CDR3 has 15 residues. Germline CDR1 MNHEY, CDR2 SVGEGT. The CDR3, as DNA: TGTGCCAGCAGTTACCGGGGAAAGAAGAACACTGAAGCTTTCTTT. Translation gives CASSYRGKKNTEAFF.

V is TRBV29-1 and J is TRBJ1-1; D remains unclear. CDR1 is SQVTM and CDR2 is ANQGSEA in the germline V gene. Trimming took 7 bases from V and 4 from J, leaving 16 bases between them. This CDR3 is 13 amino acids long. This CDR3 reads CSGAEPVSTEAFF. CDR3 in DNA: TGCAGCGGTGCAGAGCCTGTGAGCACTGAAGCTTTCTTT.

This chain links TRBV6-5 with TRBJ2-7; a weak D match, TRBD1 (6 bases). This CDR3 is built from 15 residues. V was trimmed by 6 bases and J by 1 base, leaving 16 bases between them. The germline CDR1 and CDR2 sequences are MNHEY and SVGAGI. Written as DNA, the CDR3 is TGTGCCAGCAGCGCCTGGGGGCAGGTTTCCTACGAGCAGTACTTC. Translating gives CASSAWGQVSYEQYF.

The chain links TRBV3-1 (or the pseudogene TRBV3-2) to TRBJ2-1, with 7 bases aligning to TRBD1. The V gene's germline CDR1 is LGHDT and CDR2 YNNKEL (reference sequence). The CDR3 loop spans 16 amino acids. J lost 4 bases, V lost 0 bases, and 6 bases had no gene match. In DNA, the CDR3 is TGTGCCAGCAGCCAAGATAGGGGGCTGGGGTACAATGAGCAGTTCTTC. Amino acid sequence: CASSQDRGLGYNEQFF.